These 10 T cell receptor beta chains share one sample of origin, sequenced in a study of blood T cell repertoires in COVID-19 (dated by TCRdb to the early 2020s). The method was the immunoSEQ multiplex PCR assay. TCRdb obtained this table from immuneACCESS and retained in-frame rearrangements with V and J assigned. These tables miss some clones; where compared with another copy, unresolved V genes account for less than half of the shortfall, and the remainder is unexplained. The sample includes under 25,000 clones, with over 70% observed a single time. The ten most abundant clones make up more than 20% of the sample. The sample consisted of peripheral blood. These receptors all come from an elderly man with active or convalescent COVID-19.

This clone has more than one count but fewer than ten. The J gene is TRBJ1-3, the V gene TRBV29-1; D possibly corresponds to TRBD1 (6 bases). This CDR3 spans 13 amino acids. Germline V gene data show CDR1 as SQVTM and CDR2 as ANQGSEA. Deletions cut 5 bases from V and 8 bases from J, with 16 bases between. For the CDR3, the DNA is TGCAGCGTTTTGGTTGTGGCAGGGGACACCATATATTTT. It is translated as CSVLVVAGDTIYF.

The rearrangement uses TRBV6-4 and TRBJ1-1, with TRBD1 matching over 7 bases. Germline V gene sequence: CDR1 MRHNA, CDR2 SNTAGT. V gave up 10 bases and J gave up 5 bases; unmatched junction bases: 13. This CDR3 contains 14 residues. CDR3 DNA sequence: TGTGCCACCCCGCAGGGGGGCGCGGAAACTGAAGCTTTCTTT. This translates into CATPQGGAETEAFF.

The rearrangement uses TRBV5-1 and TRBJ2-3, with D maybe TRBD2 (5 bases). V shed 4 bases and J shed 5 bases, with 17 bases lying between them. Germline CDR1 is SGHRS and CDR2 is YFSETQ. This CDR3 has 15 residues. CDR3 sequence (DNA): TGCGCCAGCAGCAGAACGGGTGGACGGGGAGATACGCAGTATTTT. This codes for CASSRTGGRGDTQYF.

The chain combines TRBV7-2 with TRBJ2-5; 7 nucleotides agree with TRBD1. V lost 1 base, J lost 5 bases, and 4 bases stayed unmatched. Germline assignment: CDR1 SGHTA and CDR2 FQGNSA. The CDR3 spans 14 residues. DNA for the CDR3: TGTGCCAGCAGCTTAGGAGGGGGCCGGGAGACCCAGTACTTC. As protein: CASSLGGGRETQYF. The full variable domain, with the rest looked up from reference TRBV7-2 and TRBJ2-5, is GAGVSQSPSNKVTEKGKDVELRCDPISGHTALYWYRQSLGQGLEFLIYFQGNSAPDKSGLPSDRFSAERTGGSVSTLTIQRTQQEDSAVYLCASSLGGGRETQYFGPGTRLLVL.

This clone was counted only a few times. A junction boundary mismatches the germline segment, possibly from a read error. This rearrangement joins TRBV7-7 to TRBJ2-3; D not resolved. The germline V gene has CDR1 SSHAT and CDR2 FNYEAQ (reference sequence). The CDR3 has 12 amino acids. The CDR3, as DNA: TGTGCTAGCAGCGCGGACACAGATACGCAGTATTTT. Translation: CASSADTDTQYF. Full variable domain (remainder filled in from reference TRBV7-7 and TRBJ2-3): GAGVSQSPRYKVTKRGQDVTLRCDPISSHATLYWYQQALGQGPEFLTYFNYEAQPDKSGLPSDRFSAERPEGSISTLTIQRTEQRDSAMYRCASSADTDTQYFGPGTRLTVL.

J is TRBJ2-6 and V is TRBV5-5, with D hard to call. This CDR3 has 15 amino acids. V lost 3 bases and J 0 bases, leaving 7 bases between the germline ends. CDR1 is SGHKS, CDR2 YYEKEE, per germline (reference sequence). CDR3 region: CASSSTVSGANVLTF. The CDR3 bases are TGTGCCAGCAGCTCCACAGTCTCTGGGGCCAACGTCCTGACTTTC.

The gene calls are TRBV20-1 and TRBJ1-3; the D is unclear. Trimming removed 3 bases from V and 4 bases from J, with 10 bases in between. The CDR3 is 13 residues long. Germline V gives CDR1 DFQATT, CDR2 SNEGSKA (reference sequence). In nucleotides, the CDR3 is TGCAGTGCTAGTGGAGGTTCCGGAAACACCATATATTTT. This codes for CSASGGSGNTIYF.

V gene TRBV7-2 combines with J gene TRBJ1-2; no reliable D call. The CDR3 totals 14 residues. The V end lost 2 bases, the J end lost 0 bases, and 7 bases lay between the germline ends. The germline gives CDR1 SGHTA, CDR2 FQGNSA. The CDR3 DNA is TGTGCCAGCAGCTTAACCCCAGCTAACTATGGCTACACCTTC. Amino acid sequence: CASSLTPANYGYTF.

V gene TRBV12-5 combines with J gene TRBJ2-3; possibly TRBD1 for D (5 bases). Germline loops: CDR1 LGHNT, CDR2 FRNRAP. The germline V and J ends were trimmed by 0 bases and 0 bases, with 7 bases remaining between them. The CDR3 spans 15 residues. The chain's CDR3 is CASGLVQDSTDTQYF. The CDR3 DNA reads TGTGCTAGTGGTTTGGTACAGGACAGCACAGATACGCAGTATTTT.

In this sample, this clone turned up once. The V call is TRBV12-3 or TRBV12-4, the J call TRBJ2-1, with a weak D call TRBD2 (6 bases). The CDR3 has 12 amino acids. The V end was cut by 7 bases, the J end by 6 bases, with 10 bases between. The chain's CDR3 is CASTRGGNEQFF. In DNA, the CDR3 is TGTGCCAGCACAAGGGGAGGCAATGAGCAGTTCTTC.